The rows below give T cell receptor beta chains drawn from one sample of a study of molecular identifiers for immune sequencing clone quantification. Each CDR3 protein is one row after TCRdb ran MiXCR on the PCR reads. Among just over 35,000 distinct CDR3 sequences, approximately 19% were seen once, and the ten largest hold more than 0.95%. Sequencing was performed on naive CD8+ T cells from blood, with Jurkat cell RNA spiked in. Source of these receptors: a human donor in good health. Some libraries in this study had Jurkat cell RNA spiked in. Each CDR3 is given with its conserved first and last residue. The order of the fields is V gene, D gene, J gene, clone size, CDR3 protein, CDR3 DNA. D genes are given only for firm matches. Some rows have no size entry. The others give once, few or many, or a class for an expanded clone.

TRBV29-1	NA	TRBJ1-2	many	CSVDLGRANYGYTF	TGCAGCGTTGACCTGGGCCGGGCTAACTATGGCTACACCTTC
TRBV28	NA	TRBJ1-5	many	CASSHEGNIQPQHF	TGTGCCAGCAGCCACGAGGGGAATATACAGCCCCAGCATTTT
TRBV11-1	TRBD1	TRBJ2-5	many	CASSLAERGRETQYF	TGTGCCAGCAGCTTAGCGGAGAGGGGGCGAGAGACCCAGTACTTC
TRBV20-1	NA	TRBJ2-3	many	CSASLIGVRTDTQYF	TGCAGTGCTAGTCTCATCGGGGTACGCACAGATACGCAGTATTTT
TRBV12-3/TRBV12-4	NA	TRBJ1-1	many	CASSLVSPGAEAFF	TGTGCCAGCAGTTTAGTAAGTCCAGGGGCAGAAGCTTTCTTT
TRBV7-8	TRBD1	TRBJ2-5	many	CASSRGTGTQETQYF	TGTGCCAGCAGCCGCGGGACAGGAACTCAAGAGACCCAGTACTTC
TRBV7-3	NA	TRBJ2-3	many	CASSLYSTDTQYF	TGTGCCAGCAGCTTATACAGCACAGATACGCAGTATTTT
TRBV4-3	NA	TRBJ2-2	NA	CASSQDPWLAQSTGELFF	TGCGCCAGCAGCCAAGATCCTTGGCTAGCGCAGAGCACCGGGGAGCTGTTTTTT
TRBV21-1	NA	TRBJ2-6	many	CASSKGVGQESGANVLTF	TGTGCCAGCAGCAAAGGGGTAGGACAGGAATCCGGGGCCAACGTCCTGACTTTC
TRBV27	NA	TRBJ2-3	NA	CASSLSRTDTQYF	TGTGCCAGCAGTTTATCCCGCACAGATACGCAGTATTTT
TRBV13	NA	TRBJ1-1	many	CASSLFNSVIEAFF	TGTGCCAGCAGCTTATTTAACAGCGTGATAGAAGCTTTCTTT
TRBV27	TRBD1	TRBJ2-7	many	CASKKQGAGYEQYF	TGTGCCAGTAAAAAACAGGGGGCAGGATACGAGCAGTACTTC
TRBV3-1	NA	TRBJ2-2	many	CASSPQSTGELFF	TGTGCCAGCAGCCCACAGAGCACCGGGGAGCTGTTTTTT
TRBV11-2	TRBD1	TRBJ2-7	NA	CASSNRDRGPHEQYF	TGTGCCAGCAGCAACCGGGACAGGGGACCCCACGAGCAGTACTTC
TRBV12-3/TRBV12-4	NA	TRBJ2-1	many	CASSPFSGDNEQFF	TGTGCCAGCAGTCCTTTCTCTGGGGACAATGAGCAGTTCTTC
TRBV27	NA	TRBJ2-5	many	CASSPIFQETQYF	TGTGCCAGCAGTCCTATATTCCAAGAGACCCAGTACTTC
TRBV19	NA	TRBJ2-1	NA	CAGSQGTAYNEQFF	TGTGCCGGTAGTCAAGGGACGGCCTACAATGAGCAGTTCTTC
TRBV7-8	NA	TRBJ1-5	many	CASSFGDFSNQPQHF	TGTGCCAGCAGCTTCGGGGACTTTAGCAATCAGCCCCAGCATTTT
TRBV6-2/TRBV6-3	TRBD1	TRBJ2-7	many	CASRGLDRTSYEQYF	TGTGCCAGCAGGGGCCTGGACAGGACGTCCTACGAGCAGTACTTC
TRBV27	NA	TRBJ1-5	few	CASRTDGGVSNRPQHF	TGTGCCAGCAGGACCGACGGGGGGGTAAGCAATCGGCCCCAGCATTTT
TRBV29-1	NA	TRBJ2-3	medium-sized	CSVEDRGWVTDTQYF	TGCAGCGTTGAAGACAGGGGCTGGGTCACAGATACGCAGTATTTT
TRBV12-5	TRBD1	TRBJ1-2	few	CASGLATDRANYGYTF	TGTGCTAGTGGTTTGGCAACGGACAGGGCTAACTATGGCTACACCTTC
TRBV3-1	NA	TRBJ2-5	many	CASSRPDFPPQETQYF	TGTGCCAGCAGCCGTCCCGACTTCCCGCCCCAAGAGACCCAGTACTTC
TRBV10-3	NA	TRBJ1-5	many	CAISPVDSNQPQHF	TGTGCCATCAGTCCCGTTGATAGCAATCAGCCCCAGCATTTT
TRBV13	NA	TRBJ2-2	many	CASRPGADTGELFF	TGTGCCAGCAGGCCAGGGGCGGACACCGGGGAGCTGTTTTTT
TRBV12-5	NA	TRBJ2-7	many	CASGLGEAYEQYF	TGTGCTAGTGGTTTGGGGGAGGCCTACGAGCAGTACTTC
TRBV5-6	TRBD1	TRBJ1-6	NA	CASSLEGQGAMVGNSPLHF	TGTGCCAGCAGCTTGGAGGGACAGGGTGCAATGGTTGGTAATTCACCCCTCCACTTT
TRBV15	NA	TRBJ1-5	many	CATSRERGLNQPQHF	TGTGCCACCAGCAGAGAAAGGGGTCTGAATCAGCCCCAGCATTTT
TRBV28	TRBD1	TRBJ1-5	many	CASSLGQGVGPQHF	TGTGCCAGCAGCCTAGGACAGGGGGTAGGGCCCCAGCATTTT
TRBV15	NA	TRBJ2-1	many	CATRGLASSFNEQFF	TGTGCCACCAGGGGACTGGCATCTAGCTTCAATGAGCAGTTCTTC
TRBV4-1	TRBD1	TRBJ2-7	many	CASSHEAPGTAYEQYF	TGCGCCAGCAGCCATGAAGCCCCCGGGACAGCCTACGAGCAGTACTTC
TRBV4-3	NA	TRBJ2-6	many	CASSQDLRSGANVLTF	TGCGCCAGCAGCCAAGATTTGCGATCTGGGGCCAACGTCCTGACTTTC
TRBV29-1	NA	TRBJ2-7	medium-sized	CSVVVGYEQYF	TGCAGCGTTGTTGTGGGATACGAGCAGTACTTC
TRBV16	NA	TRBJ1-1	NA	CASSRSVSDTEAFF	TGTGCCAGCAGCCGCTCGGTGTCGGACACTGAAGCTTTCTTT
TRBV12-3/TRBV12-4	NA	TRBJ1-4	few	CASRTPTNEKLFF	TGTGCCAGCAGAACTCCAACTAATGAAAAACTGTTTTTT
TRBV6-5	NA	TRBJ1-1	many	CASRTARAYTEAFF	TGTGCCAGCAGAACCGCCAGGGCGTACACTGAAGCTTTCTTT
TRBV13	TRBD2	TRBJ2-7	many	CASSFPTSGRTYEQYF	TGTGCCAGCAGCTTCCCGACTAGCGGGCGCACCTACGAGCAGTACTTC
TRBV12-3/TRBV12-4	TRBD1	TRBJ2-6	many	CASSEAGTGTTSGANVLTF	TGTGCCAGCAGTGAAGCCGGGACAGGCACTACCTCTGGGGCCAACGTCCTGACTTTC
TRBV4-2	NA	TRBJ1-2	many	CASSQVPGAEYGYTF	TGTGCCAGCAGCCAAGTCCCGGGGGCAGAATATGGCTACACCTTC
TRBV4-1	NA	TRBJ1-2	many	CASSQVDSIYGYTF	TGCGCCAGCAGCCAAGTTGACAGCATCTATGGCTACACCTTC
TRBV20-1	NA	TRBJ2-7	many	CSASGGTPTYEQYF	TGCAGTGCTAGTGGGGGGACTCCTACCTACGAGCAGTACTTC
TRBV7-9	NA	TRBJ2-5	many	CASSLILGTQETQYF	TGTGCCAGCAGCTTGATACTCGGTACACAAGAGACCCAGTACTTC
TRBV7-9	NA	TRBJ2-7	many	CASSRAGVGEQYF	TGTGCCAGCAGCCGCGCAGGGGTCGGCGAGCAGTACTTC
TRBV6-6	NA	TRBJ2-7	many	CASSYGSPYEQYF	TGTGCCAGCAGTTACGGGAGTCCCTACGAGCAGTACTTC
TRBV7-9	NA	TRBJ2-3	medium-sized	CASSHTDTQYF	TGTGCCAGCAGCCACACAGATACGCAGTATTTT
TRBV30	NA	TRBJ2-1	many	CACPGPGYNEQFF	TGTGCCTGCCCCGGCCCAGGCTACAATGAGCAGTTCTTC
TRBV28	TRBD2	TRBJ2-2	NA	CASSPSTSGSGPGELFF	TGTGCCAGCAGTCCGTCGACTAGCGGGAGCGGTCCCGGGGAGCTGTTTTTT
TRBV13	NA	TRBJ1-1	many	CASSSDTQGHTEAFF	TGTGCCAGCAGCTCCGACACCCAGGGACACACTGAAGCTTTCTTT
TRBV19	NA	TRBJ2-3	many	CASSMVDTDTQYF	TGTGCCAGTAGTATGGTAGACACAGATACGCAGTATTTT
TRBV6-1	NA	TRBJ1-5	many	CASKRPQGAQPQHF	TGTGCCAGCAAGAGGCCCCAGGGCGCTCAGCCCCAGCATTTT